This T cell receptor beta chain was captured by sequencing in a study of blood T cells in healthy people across ages. Alongside a J-beta primer mix, a sample-barcoded 5' primer served in a second PCR lasting 7 to 11 cycles. TCRdb analysed the 5' RACE reads with MiXCR anew, one entry per CDR3 protein. The repertoire includes more than 450,000 distinct CDR3 sequences, roughly a quarter of them detected once, and 3% to 4% sits in the top ten. Germline V gives CDR1 SEHNR, CDR2 FQNEAQ (reference sequence). The CDR3 is made up of 14 amino acids. Turning to this clonotype: At one end, the junction sequence differs from germline, possibly due to a read error.

This sample was also put to use in a study of T cells of mothers and their children. That paper adds: Barcodes and 2-4 random nucleotides were added by M1S in the second PCR.

The J gene is TRBJ2-7, the V gene TRBV7-9; D is ambiguous. Sequencing used blood. This clonotype was sampled from a boy between 2 and 10 years old in good health. CDR3 sequence reads: CASSLAERTYKQYF. The CDR3 DNA sequence: TGTGCCAGCAGCTTAGCAGAAAGAACCTACAAGCAGTATTTC.